The 18 T cell receptor beta chains listed next were all sequenced from one sample in a study of blood T cell repertoires in COVID-19. Sequencing was performed with immunoSEQ multiplex PCR; in TCRdb, only in-frame clones are kept and a portion is missing. The sample shows about 320,000 clones, about nine tenths of them seen only once. The sequenced material came from PBMCs or T cells enriched from blood (not recorded which). Source of these receptors: a woman in her late teens or twenties who had recovered from COVID-19.

The rearrangement uses TRBV7-3 and TRBJ2-5; D unresolved. CDR3 length: 13 amino acids. Per germline, CDR1 SGHTA and CDR2 FQGTGA. Trimming took off 5 bases at V and 4 bases at J, with 11 bases between the two ends. CDR3 bases: TGTGCCAGCAGCAACGACCCGGGAGAGACCCAGTACTTC. This translates into CASSNDPGETQYF.

The chain is built from TRBV5-1 and TRBJ1-2, with D tentatively TRBD1 (6 bases). Germline loops: CDR1 SGHRS, CDR2 YFSETQ. The CDR3 totals 14 residues. Trimming removed 4 bases at V and 6 bases at J, with 16 bases between. The CDR3 is CASSPTEQGDGYTF. The CDR3 DNA follows: TGCGCCAGCAGCCCGACCGAACAGGGTGATGGCTACACCTTC.

V gene TRBV29-1 combines with J gene TRBJ2-7; the D gene is possibly TRBD2 (6 bases). Germline CDR1 SQVTM, CDR2 ANQGSEA. CDR3 length: 17 residues. V gave up 8 bases and J gave up 4 bases, with 30 bases separating them. In DNA form, the CDR3 reads TGCAGCTCCCTCCCCGCGAGGGTAGCCCAGGAGGGTTACGAGCAGTACTTC. Protein product: CSSLPARVAQEGYEQYF.

The chain recombines TRBV19 with TRBJ2-7, with TRBD2 matching over 12 bases. Germline V lookup: CDR1 LNHDA, CDR2 SQIVND (reference sequence). This CDR3 is built from 13 residues. V lost 6 bases, J lost 7 bases, and 4 bases stayed unmatched. CDR3 region: CASSRTSGNEQYF. The DNA of the CDR3 is TGTGCCAGTAGCAGGACTAGCGGGAATGAGCAGTACTTC.

This rearrangement joins TRBV5-1 to TRBJ1-4; 10 bases line up with TRBD1. Losses at the gene ends were 1 base for V and 3 bases for J; bases not matched to a gene: 3. CDR1 is SGHRS, CDR2 YFSETQ, per germline. The CDR3 covers 16 residues. The CDR3 bases are TGCGCCAGCAGCTTGTTGGGACAGGGGTCTAATGAAAAACTGTTTTTT. It encodes CASSLLGQGSNEKLFF.

The chain joins TRBV7-6 to TRBJ1-4; TRBD1 matches at 7 bases. The CDR3 totals 16 residues. Germline CDR1 SGHVS, CDR2 FNYEAQ. Trimming removed 0 bases from V and 4 bases from J; junction bases left unmatched: 5. The CDR3 bases are TGTGCCAGCAGCTTAGCGTACAGGGGTGTTAATGAAAAACTGTTTTTT. It is translated as CASSLAYRGVNEKLFF.

CDR3 amino acids: CASSILTGRTYNEQFF. The CDR3 DNA sequence: TGTGCCAGTAGTATTCTGACAGGGAGGACCTACAATGAGCAGTTCTTC. V and J are TRBV19 and TRBJ2-1, with D possibly TRBD1 on 7 matching bases. V was cut by 3 bases and J by 2 bases, with 14 bases left in between. The CDR3 totals 16 residues. The germline CDR1 and CDR2 sequences are LNHDA and SQIVND (reference sequence).

This rearrangement joins TRBV5-1 to TRBJ1-1; 8 bases match TRBD1. The CDR3 is 15 amino acids. Trimming at V came to 3 bases and at J to 1 base, leaving 5 bases not matched to a gene. Germline CDR1 reads SGHRS; CDR2 reads YFSETQ. DNA for the CDR3: TGCGCCAGCAGCTCCGGACAGGGCGCGAACACTGAAGCTTTCTTT. Translation gives CASSSGQGANTEAFF.

This clone was observed once. The genes are TRBV19 and TRBJ1-1, with D possibly TRBD1 on 5 matching bases. The CDR3 totals 16 residues. Germline V CDR1 and CDR2: LNHDA, SQIVND (reference sequence). The V end lost 4 bases, the J end lost 1 base, and 16 bases lay between the germline ends. This CDR3 is CASSKGQGTTNTEAFF. CDR3 DNA sequence: TGTGCCAGTAGTAAGGGGCAGGGAACGACGAACACTGAAGCTTTCTTT.

The rearrangement uses TRBV29-1 and TRBJ2-1; 8 nucleotides match TRBD2. V was pared by 7 bases and J by 5 bases, with 7 bases of the junction left unmatched. The CDR3 extends over 13 amino acids. Germline lookup yields CDR1 SQVTM and CDR2 ANQGSEA. The chain's CDR3 is CSAKREWDNEQFF. CDR3 nucleotide sequence: TGCAGCGCAAAGCGGGAGTGGGACAATGAGCAGTTCTTC.

V usage is TRBV18 and J usage is TRBJ1-2; 9 bases match TRBD1. Germline loops: CDR1 KGHSH, CDR2 LQKENI. CDR3 length equals 15 residues. The junction had 8 bases not matched to a gene; V was cut back by 5 bases and J by 4 bases. The CDR3 protein is CASSSGQGHLYGYTF. The CDR3 DNA reads as TGTGCCAGCTCATCCGGACAGGGGCACCTCTATGGCTACACCTTC.

The rearrangement uses TRBV24-1 and TRBJ2-2; D possibly corresponds to TRBD2 (5 bases). CDR1 KGHDR and CDR2 SFDVKD come from the germline V gene. This CDR3 is built from 16 residues. Trimming pared 2 bases from V and 0 bases from J, leaving 9 bases between. DNA for the CDR3: TGTGCCACCAGTGATTCCCGGGAACCGAACACCGGGGAGCTGTTTTTT. Its protein product is CATSDSREPNTGELFF.

The chain uses TRBV28 and TRBJ1-3; D ambiguous. CDR1 MDHEN and CDR2 SYDVKM come from the germline V gene. V lost 8 bases, J lost 13 bases, and 21 bases lay in between. The CDR3 is made up of 13 amino acids. The CDR3 nucleotides read TGTGCCAGCTCAGAGGGAGGGCCCAAAAGAATATATTTT. It is translated as CASSEGGPKRIYF.

V is TRBV11-2 and J is TRBJ1-6; TRBD1 aligns across 7 bases. The CDR3 sequence is 16 residues long. V was pared by 4 bases and J by 5 bases, with 8 bases of the junction left unmatched. The germline V gene has CDR1 SGHAT and CDR2 FQNNGV. The DNA of the CDR3 is TGTGCCAGCAGCTCCAGTGGGACAGATAATAATTCACCCCTCCACTTT. It specifies CASSSSGTDNNSPLHF.

This chain links TRBV3-1 (or the pseudogene TRBV3-2) with TRBJ2-5, with TRBD1 matching 8 bases. Trimming at V came to 4 bases and at J to 4 bases, leaving 11 bases not matched to a gene. This CDR3 contains 16 residues. Germline V gene data show CDR1 as LGHDT and CDR2 as YNNKEL (reference sequence). CDR3 sequence (DNA): TGTGCCAGCAGCCTAGGGGGGACAGGCATTTCAGAGACCCAGTACTTC. Protein: CASSLGGTGISETQYF.

V usage is TRBV27 and J usage is TRBJ2-7; tentatively, D is TRBD1 (6 bases). V was pared by 3 bases and J by 2 bases, with 11 bases between. Germline V CDR1 and CDR2: MNHEY, SMNVEV (reference sequence). This CDR3 has 14 residues. DNA for the CDR3: TGTGCCAGCAGTTTGGGGGCTTTACCCTACGAGCAGTACTTC. It codes for CASSLGALPYEQYF.

V and J are TRBV2 and TRBJ1-5, with TRBD1 matching over 7 bases. The germline V gene encodes CDR1 SNHLY and CDR2 FYNNEI. Trimming took 5 bases from V and 7 from J; bases not matched to a gene: 8. The CDR3 is made up of 14 amino acids. The CDR3 loop reads CASSTEGGGQPQHF. CDR3 DNA sequence: TGTGCCAGCAGTACGGAAGGGGGCGGCCAGCCCCAGCATTTT.

The chain couples TRBV5-1 to TRBJ2-7; TRBD2 is a possible D gene (5 bases). CDR3 length equals 12 residues. V was shortened by 2 bases and J by 4 bases, with 7 bases between the two germline ends. Germline CDR1 SGHRS, CDR2 YFSETQ. In DNA, the CDR3 is TGCGCCAGCAGCTTTGGGGAGTACGAGCAGTACTTC. Its translation is CASSFGEYEQYF. Combining the CDR3 with reference TRBV5-1 and TRBJ2-7 gives the whole variable domain KAGVTQTPRYLIKTRGQQVTLSCSPISGHRSVSWYQQTPGQGLQFLFEYFSETQRNKGNFPGRFSGRQFSNSRSEMNVSTLELGDSALYLCASSFGEYEQYFGPGTRLTVT.